The 23 T cell receptor beta chains in this list originate from one sample, sequenced in a study of T cell clonotyping in hematopoietic cell transplantation (TCRdb year 2021). Library preparation used the immunoSEQ multiplex PCR assay. In its TCRdb copy, this immuneACCESS table keeps in-frame sequences only and misses some clones. Where compared with another copy, unresolved V genes explain less than half of these, and the others have no known cause. The sample has 10,000 to 15,000 clones on record, around 74% of them singletons. Of the sample, approximately 15% is held by the ten largest clones. The intended sense of this specimen's time point label: 180 days after allo-HCT. The sample in question was peripheral blood mononuclear cells, obtained 180 days after allogeneic stem cell transplant. The receptors derive from a male patient aged 55 to 70 who had an allogeneic stem cell transplant from an unrelated donor, so the T cells may come from the graft donor. Some clones in this sample may be carry-over from other donors' samples.

The sample holds a few counts of this clone. The chain couples TRBV6-1 to TRBJ1-1, with 11 bases lining up with TRBD1. CDR1 and CDR2 from the germline V gene are MNHNS and SASEGT. This CDR3 comprises 16 residues. J was trimmed by 4 bases and V by 0 bases; bases with no gene match: 4. CDR3 loop: CASSEAWDRGITEAFF. CDR3 DNA: TGTGCCAGCAGTGAAGCCTGGGACAGGGGGATCACTGAAGCTTTCTTT.

The rearrangement joins TRBV10-3 to TRBJ1-2; no firm D call. CDR1 is ENHRY, CDR2 SYGVKD, per germline. Trimming shortened V by 0 bases and J by 1 base, and 6 bases separated the two germline ends. The CDR3 covers 14 residues. CDR3 DNA: TGTGCCATCAGTGAGTCATTACTTAACTATGGCTACACCTTC. It codes for CAISESLLNYGYTF.

This clone was found a few times. The genes are TRBV5-1 and TRBJ2-1; 9 bases align to TRBD2. Germline trimming cut 2 bases from V and 8 bases from J; bases unmatched to any gene: 11. CDR1 SGHRS and CDR2 YFSETQ come from the germline V gene. The CDR3 is made up of 16 amino acids. The chain's CDR3 is CASSFKTSGRLDEQFF. The CDR3 nucleotides are TGCGCCAGCAGCTTCAAGACTAGCGGTCGCTTGGATGAGCAGTTCTTC.

This clone has a single count. The genes are TRBV5-6 and TRBJ2-1, with 13 nucleotides matching TRBD2. The V and J ends lost 7 bases and 0 bases, in that order; junction bases with no gene match: 13. Per the germline V gene, CDR1 is SGHDT and CDR2 is YYEEEE. The CDR3 covers 19 residues. As DNA, the CDR3 is TGTGCCAGCCGCCCACCGGGACTAGCGGGATTACGCTCCTACAATGAGCAGTTCTTC. This translates into CASRPPGLAGLRSYNEQFF. The whole variable domain, filled in from reference TRBV5-6 and TRBJ2-1, reads DAGVTQSPTHLIKTRGQQVTLRCSPKSGHDTVSWYQQALGQGPQFIFQYYEEEERQRGNFPDRFSGHQFPNYSSELNVNALLLGDSALYLCASRPPGLAGLRSYNEQFFGPGTRLTVL.

This sequence joins TRBV6-5 and TRBJ2-2; D call uncertain. CDR1 and CDR2 from the germline V gene are MNHEY and SVGAGI. Trimming left V 5 bases short and J 10 bases short, with 20 bases between. The CDR3 spans 15 residues. Here the CDR3 DNA reads TGTGCCAGCAGTCGGTTTGGCAGTTCGCGCGCGGAGCTGTTTTTT. Its translation is CASSRFGSSRAELFF.

This sequence joins TRBV19 and TRBJ1-5, with D possibly being TRBD1 (6 bases). Germline V gene lookup returns CDR1 LNHDA and CDR2 SQIVND (reference sequence). The CDR3 loop spans 19 amino acids. V was clipped by 3 bases and J by 6 bases, with 27 bases between them. The CDR3 protein is CASSIGLVIGGRLGQPQHF. CDR3 sequence (DNA): TGTGCCAGTAGTATTGGTTTAGTTATCGGGGGGCGATTGGGTCAGCCCCAGCATTTT.

The chain links TRBV30 to TRBJ1-1; D is ambiguous. V was shortened by 3 bases and J by 10 bases, with 12 bases between the two germline ends. CDR1 GTSNPN and CDR2 SVGIG come from the germline V gene (reference sequence). The CDR3 has 11 residues. DNA for the CDR3: TGTGCCTGGAGGGCTACCGCTTCAGCTTTCTTT. Amino acid sequence: CAWRATASAFF.

This clone was counted a single time. This chain links TRBV6-4 with TRBJ1-1, with 8 bases aligning to TRBD1. The CDR3 has 13 residues. CDR1 MRHNA and CDR2 SNTAGT come from the germline V gene. J gave up 3 bases and V 6 bases, and 3 bases lay outside the gene matches. This chain's CDR3 is CASRGQGYTEAFF. In DNA, the CDR3 is TGTGCCAGCAGAGGACAGGGATACACTGAAGCTTTCTTT.

The chain couples TRBV10-2 to TRBJ2-5, with a possible D match to TRBD1 (6 bases). V was shortened by 6 bases and J by 0 bases, with 14 bases between the two germline ends. CDR3 length equals 15 residues. Germline V CDR1 and CDR2: WSHSY, SAAADI. The chain's CDR3 is CASRKSWDNQETQYF. DNA of the CDR3: TGCGCCAGCAGGAAAAGCTGGGACAACCAAGAGACCCAGTACTTC.

The rearrangement links TRBV5-1 to TRBJ2-7; 9 nucleotides align to TRBD1. This CDR3 is built from 15 residues. V was clipped by 0 bases and J by 5 bases; unmatched bases: 6. Germline V gene lookup returns CDR1 SGHRS and CDR2 YFSETQ. In DNA, the CDR3 is TGCGCCAGCAGCTTGGCCGGGACAGGGTCGGACGAGCAGTACTTC. Translating gives CASSLAGTGSDEQYF.

V and J are TRBV5-6 and TRBJ2-7; weak D call: TRBD1 (5 bases). V was shortened by 2 bases and J by 3 bases, with 6 bases between the two germline ends. Per the germline V gene, CDR1 is SGHDT and CDR2 is YYEEEE. The CDR3 length is 12 residues. DNA for the CDR3: TGTGCCAGCAGCTTAGGGGTCTACGAGCAGTACTTC. This translates into CASSLGVYEQYF.

This clone has a handful of counts. This chain links TRBV5-4 with TRBJ1-1; D remains ambiguous. V lost 3 bases, J lost 1 base, and 10 bases lay in between. The germline gives CDR1 SGHNT, CDR2 YYREEE (reference sequence). The CDR3 has 14 residues. The CDR3 nucleotides read TGTGCCAGCAGCTGGACCATGGGGAACACTGAAGCTTTCTTT. Residues: CASSWTMGNTEAFF.

The chain uses TRBV30 and TRBJ1-1, with D possibly TRBD1 on 5 matching bases. V was cut by 3 bases and J by 1 base, with 6 bases left in between. The CDR3 runs to 12 residues. Germline CDR1 is GTSNPN and CDR2 is SVGIG (reference sequence). The DNA of the CDR3 is TGTGCCTGGAGAAGGGGGAACACTGAAGCTTTCTTT. This gives the protein CAWRRGNTEAFF.

In DNA form, the CDR3 reads TGTGCCAGCAGCCCGGGACTAGCGGGGGGGTACGAGCAGTACTTC. It yields the protein CASSPGLAGGYEQYF. This chain uses TRBV13 with TRBJ2-7, with 16 nucleotides matching TRBD2. The CDR3 has 15 residues. The germline gives CDR1 PRHDT, CDR2 FYEKMQ (reference sequence). V lost 5 bases, J lost 4 bases, and 2 bases stayed unmatched.

This chain joins TRBV5-6 and TRBJ1-5; D possibly corresponds to TRBD1 (5 bases). V lost 3 bases, J lost 6 bases, and 19 bases lay in between. The CDR3 is made up of 16 amino acids. Germline V CDR1 and CDR2: SGHDT, YYEEEE. The chain's CDR3 is CASSWGRGGRSQPQHF. Here the CDR3 DNA reads TGTGCCAGCAGCTGGGGCCGCGGGGGGAGGAGTCAGCCCCAGCATTTT.

In DNA, the CDR3 is TGTGCCAGCAACGGGGCGGCCTACGAGCAGTACTTC. This gives the protein CASNGAAYEQYF. The genes are TRBV2 and TRBJ2-7; either TRBD1 or TRBD2 may supply D (5 bases each). Per the germline V gene, CDR1 is SNHLY and CDR2 is FYNNEI. The CDR3 has 12 residues. V was trimmed by 7 bases and J by 2 bases, leaving 9 bases between them.

The chain joins TRBV5-6 to TRBJ2-2; D unclear. The V gene's germline CDR1 is SGHDT and CDR2 YYEEEE. The germline V and J ends were trimmed by 3 bases and 5 bases, with 17 bases remaining between them. This CDR3 spans 16 amino acids. CDR3 sequence (DNA): TGTGCCAGCAGCTGGGAACGAGTGGACGGAACCGGGGAGCTGTTTTTT. Translated, it gives CASSWERVDGTGELFF.

The rearrangement uses TRBV29-1 and TRBJ1-2; TRBD1 is a possible D gene (5 bases). CDR3 length: 15 amino acids. Germline V lookup: CDR1 SQVTM, CDR2 ANQGSEA. V lost 1 base, J lost 4 bases, and 16 bases lay in between. The CDR3 region is CSVEVGPGRTYGYTF. For the CDR3, the DNA is TGCAGCGTTGAAGTAGGGCCGGGACGGACCTATGGCTACACCTTC.

The chain carries TRBV5-1 and TRBJ1-2; 8 bases are shared with TRBD1. CDR1 and CDR2 from the germline V gene are SGHRS and YFSETQ. The V gene end was trimmed by 4 bases and the J gene end by 2 bases; junction bases not matched to a gene: 10. This CDR3 is built from 16 residues. CDR3 residues: CASSRQGSGANYGYTF. The CDR3 bases are TGCGCCAGCAGCAGACAGGGGAGTGGAGCGAACTATGGCTACACCTTC.

The chain carries TRBV2 and TRBJ2-5; a possible D gene is TRBD2 (6 bases). The J call is in doubt because the DNA end fits TRBJ2-7 better. CDR3 size: 14 residues. CDR1 and CDR2 from the germline V gene are SNHLY and FYNNEI. CDR3 sequence: CASSEYGGGYEQYF. The DNA of the CDR3 is TGTGCCAGCAGTGAATATGGGGGAGGATACGAGCAGTACTTC.

The CDR3 protein is CAWREGVVTGELFF. CDR3 DNA sequence: TGTGCCTGGAGGGAGGGCGTCGTAACCGGGGAGCTGTTTTTT. The chain recombines TRBV30 with TRBJ2-2; the D gene is possibly TRBD2 (6 bases). This CDR3 contains 14 residues. Germline V gene lookup returns CDR1 GTSNPN and CDR2 SVGIG (reference sequence). Trimming took off 3 bases at V and 5 bases at J, with 13 bases between the two ends.

The genes are TRBV6-5 and TRBJ2-3; 9 positions agree with TRBD1. CDR3 length equals 15 residues. Germline trimming cut 2 bases from V and 6 bases from J; bases unmatched to any gene: 6. The germline CDR1 and CDR2 sequences are MNHEY and SVGAGI. The CDR3 DNA reads as TGTGCCAGCAGTTACCGGGACAGGGAGGTGGATACGCAGTATTTT. Amino acid sequence: CASSYRDREVDTQYF.

The CDR3 reads CASSREQGGNTEAFF. CDR3 in DNA: TGCGCCAGCAGCCGGGAACAGGGAGGTAACACTGAAGCTTTCTTT. The chain employs TRBV4-3 and TRBJ1-1, with D possibly being TRBD1 (6 bases). This CDR3 has 15 residues. V lost 4 bases, J lost 2 bases, and 14 bases lay in between. Germline V gene data show CDR1 as LGHNA and CDR2 as YSLEER.